Following are 9 T cell receptor beta chains from one sample sequenced in a study of PD-1 blockade in mismatch repair-deficient tumors. Method: immunoSEQ multiplex PCR; TCRdb's copy keeps in-frame clones and lacks some. Here the sample spans about 120,000 clones, approximately 86% being singletons. Sequenced here: peripheral blood, sampled 44 weeks after starting pembrolizumab. The receptors derive from an adult with mismatch repair-deficient cancer.

The chain couples TRBV7-9 to TRBJ1-4; D is ambiguous. V dropped 6 bases and J dropped 5 bases, with 10 bases sitting between them. There are 13 residues in the CDR3. Germline V lookup: CDR1 SEHNR, CDR2 FQNEAQ (reference sequence). CDR3 in DNA: TGTGCCAGCAGGAGGCAGAAGAATGAAAAACTGTTTTTT. Its translation is CASRRQKNEKLFF.

This sequence joins TRBV19 and TRBJ2-2; D may be TRBD1 (5 bases). The ends were cut back, 3 bases at V and 6 bases at J, with 17 bases in the middle. In germline, CDR1 is LNHDA, CDR2 SQIVND (reference sequence). The CDR3 is made up of 16 amino acids. CDR3 residues: CASSMIAGSAAGELFF. The DNA for the CDR3 is TGTGCCAGTAGTATGATTGCAGGGTCGGCGGCCGGGGAGCTGTTTTTT.

The chain carries TRBV10-2 and TRBJ2-5; D remains unclear. CDR1 and CDR2 (germline): WSHSY, SAAADI. There are 11 residues in the CDR3. V lost 3 bases and J 7 bases, leaving 6 bases between the germline ends. The CDR3 loop is CASSDHSTQYF. The DNA for the CDR3 is TGCGCCAGCAGTGACCATTCGACCCAGTACTTC.

The chain carries TRBV23-1 and TRBJ2-5; D ambiguous. TRBV23-1 is classed as an ORF, of uncertain function. Trimming shortened V by 8 bases and J by 0 bases, and 28 bases separated the two germline ends. The CDR3 totals 19 residues. The CDR3 loop is CASSELVSNPYQHQETQYF. The CDR3 DNA sequence: TGCGCCAGCTCGGAACTCGTGTCGAACCCATACCAGCACCAAGAGACCCAGTACTTC.

In its sample, this clone was seen once. This chain uses TRBV29-1 with TRBJ1-1, with 7 bases identical to TRBD1. J lost 5 bases, V lost 4 bases, and 7 bases had no gene match. Germline V CDR1 and CDR2: SQVTM, ANQGSEA. The CDR3 is 13 amino acids. The CDR3 sequence: CSVARQGMTEAFF. The CDR3 DNA follows: TGCAGCGTTGCCAGACAGGGAATGACTGAAGCTTTCTTT.

The genes are TRBV2 and TRBJ2-1; 13 nucleotides align to TRBD2. With 0 bases clipped from V and 15 bases from J, the junction kept 5 bases outside the gene matches. Looked up from germline, CDR1 is SNHLY and CDR2 is FYNNEI. The CDR3 consists of 14 residues. The CDR3 reads CASSEATLAGGWFF. The CDR3 nucleotides read TGTGCCAGCAGTGAAGCGACACTAGCGGGAGGGTGGTTCTTC.

The rearrangement links TRBV25-1 to TRBJ2-7; TRBD1 or TRBD2 may be the D gene (5 bases each). Trimming shortened V by 3 bases and J by 12 bases, and 15 bases separated the two germline ends. CDR1 and CDR2 (germline): MGHDK, SYGVNS. The CDR3 runs to 12 residues. The DNA for the CDR3 is TGTGCCAGCAGTGACTCCTCCCGGGGCACGTACTTC. Its protein is CASSDSSRGTYF.

The chain links TRBV4-3 to TRBJ2-6; possible D gene TRBD2, 6 bases. Germline V gene data show CDR1 as LGHNA and CDR2 as YSLEER. Trimming removed 1 base at V and 0 bases at J, with 16 bases between. The CDR3 runs 19 residues. The CDR3 DNA sequence: TGCGCCAGCAGCCAAGCCTGGGGTAGCGGAATCTCTGGGGCCAACGTCCTGACTTTC. Translated, it gives CASSQAWGSGISGANVLTF.

CDR3 sequence (DNA): TGTGCCAGCAGCTTCTTGGGATCCTACGAGCAGTACTTC. It specifies CASSFLGSYEQYF. This sequence joins TRBV13 and TRBJ2-7; D is unresolved. V was pared by 3 bases and J by 1 base, with 7 bases between. Looked up from germline, CDR1 is PRHDT and CDR2 is FYEKMQ (reference sequence). The CDR3 loop spans 13 amino acids. Full variable domain (outside the CDR3, taken from reference TRBV13 and TRBJ2-7): AAGVIQSPRHLIKEKRETATLKCYPIPRHDTVYWYQQGPGQDPQFLISFYEKMQSDKGSIPDRFSAQQFSDYHSELNMSSLELGDSALYFCASSFLGSYEQYFGPGTRLTVT.